The next 27 T cell receptor beta chains were all read from a single sample in a study of shared clonotypes between healthy human individuals. Assay used: immunoSEQ multiplex PCR; TCRdb lists only in-frame clones, some missing. The sample shows about 1 million clones, approximately 68% of them seen only once. The sample consisted of memory CD4+ T cells sorted from blood. This sample's subset: CD45RA-negative fraction. The receptors were sampled from a man between 18 and 29 years old in good health.

CDR3 in DNA: TGTGCCAGCAGTGGCGGACAGGGGGGGATCAATGAGCAGTTCTTC. Residues: CASSGGQGGINEQFF. The chain employs TRBV6-1 and TRBJ2-1; 10 bases agree with TRBD1. Germline CDR1 and CDR2: MNHNS and SASEGT. The CDR3 contains 15 residues. The junction had 6 bases not matched to a gene; V was cut back by 4 bases and J by 6 bases.

This rearrangement joins TRBV28 to TRBJ1-1, with D uncertain. Looked up from germline, CDR1 is MDHEN and CDR2 is SYDVKM. The CDR3 extends over 12 amino acids. Trimming left V 4 bases short and J 3 bases short, with 6 bases between. The CDR3 sequence: CASSSVDTEAFF. In DNA, the CDR3 is TGTGCCAGCAGTTCAGTTGACACTGAAGCTTTCTTT.

This clone has more than one count but fewer than ten. The chain is built from TRBV28 and TRBJ2-7; 11 nucleotides match TRBD1. J was trimmed by 6 bases and V by 6 bases; bases with no gene match: 4. Germline V gene sequence: CDR1 MDHEN, CDR2 SYDVKM. The CDR3 runs to 13 residues. Here the CDR3 reads CASSGQGAGEQYF. In DNA form, the CDR3 reads TGTGCCAGCAGCGGACAGGGGGCGGGCGAGCAGTACTTC. The full variable domain, rest sourced from reference TRBV28 and TRBJ2-7, is DVKVTQSSRYLVKRTGEKVFLECVQDMDHENMFWYRQDPGLGLRLIYFSYDVKMKEKGDIPEGYSVSREKKERFSLILESASTNQTSMYLCASSGQGAGEQYFGPGTRLTVT.

The chain combines TRBV4-1 with TRBJ2-7; unclear D gene. V was pared by 1 base and J by 2 bases, with 27 bases between. Germline V gives CDR1 MGHRA, CDR2 YSYEKL. The CDR3 sequence is 20 residues long. As DNA, the CDR3 is TGCGCCAGCAGCCAAGCGTGGGTAAGGGAAAGGCCACTCGAGACCTACGAGCAGTACTTC. Protein: CASSQAWVRERPLETYEQYF.

V usage is TRBV14 and J usage is TRBJ2-3; the D is unclear. CDR1 SGHDN and CDR2 FVKESK come from the germline V gene. The CDR3 runs to 13 residues. V was pared by 1 base and J by 8 bases, with 10 bases between. The CDR3 region has the DNA TGTGCCAGCAGCCAAGCGCCAGTCTTTACGCAGTATTTT. Translating gives CASSQAPVFTQYF.

About this clone: Other DNA sequences of this sample code for an identical CDR3. This chain links TRBV11-2 with TRBJ1-2; D gene uncertain. CDR3 length: 11 amino acids. Trimming removed 5 bases from V and 5 bases from J, with 6 bases in between. Germline V lookup: CDR1 SGHAT, CDR2 FQNNGV. The CDR3: CASSPGYGYTF. Written as DNA, the CDR3 is TGTGCCAGCAGCCCGGGATATGGCTACACCTTC. Using reference TRBV11-2 and TRBJ1-2 for the parts outside the CDR3, the full variable domain is EAGVAQSPRYKIIEKRQSVAFWCNPISGHATLYWYQQILGQGPKLLIQFQNNGVVDDSQLPKDRFSAERLKGVDSTLKIQPAKLEDSAVYLCASSPGYGYTFGSGTRLTVV.

This sequence joins TRBV18 and TRBJ1-6; D gene ambiguous. The V end lost 3 bases, the J end lost 9 bases, and 12 bases lay between the germline ends. CDR1 and CDR2 (germline): KGHSH, LQKENI. The CDR3 spans 14 residues. The DNA for the CDR3 is TGTGCCAGCTCACCGGACTTCCTGGGTTCACCCCTCCACTTT. It encodes CASSPDFLGSPLHF.

The chain is built from TRBV7-9 and TRBJ1-2; D uncertain. In germline, CDR1 is SEHNR, CDR2 FQNEAQ (reference sequence). The V and J ends lost 4 bases and 6 bases respectively, with 9 bases between them. The CDR3 covers 12 residues. Here the CDR3 DNA reads TGTGCCAGCAGCTCTTACACTGATGGCTACACCTTC. As protein: CASSSYTDGYTF.

This clone was detected only once. Other DNA sequences in the sample encode the same CDR3. The chain recombines TRBV5-6 with TRBJ1-5; D ambiguous. V shed 4 bases and J shed 7 bases, with 9 bases lying between them. Germline V CDR1 and CDR2: SGHDT, YYEEEE. The CDR3 length is 12 residues. The CDR3 coding sequence is TGTGCCAGCAGCCTCAGAGGGCAGCCCCAGCATTTT. Translated: CASSLRGQPQHF.

The genes are TRBV5-4 and TRBJ2-7; D not resolved. The CDR3 is 13 residues long. V shed 2 bases and J shed 6 bases, with 12 bases lying between them. Germline CDR1 and CDR2: SGHNT and YYREEE (reference sequence). DNA of the CDR3: TGTGCCAGCAGCTTCGATGGCAGAACCGAGCAGTACTTC. This codes for CASSFDGRTEQYF.

With regard to this clone: Different DNA sequences within this sample yield the same CDR3. The chain uses TRBV5-1 and TRBJ2-7; the match to TRBD1 covers 9 bases. The J segment lost 1 base and the V segment lost 7 bases, leaving 6 bases of the junction unmatched. Germline V gene lookup returns CDR1 SGHRS and CDR2 YFSETQ. This CDR3 is built from 14 residues. CDR3 DNA: TGCGCCAGCCGTCTACAGGGGGCGTCCTACGAGCAGTACTTC. Protein sequence: CASRLQGASYEQYF.

This chain connects TRBV4-1 to TRBJ2-7, with D unclear. CDR1 and CDR2 (germline): MGHRA, YSYEKL. The V and J ends lost 1 base and 0 bases respectively, with 10 bases between them. CDR3 length equals 15 residues. CDR3 in DNA: TGCGCCAGCAGCCAAGCTCCCGTTATCTCCTACGAGCAGTACTTC. Translating it yields CASSQAPVISYEQYF.

V and J are TRBV11-2 and TRBJ2-2; 13 nucleotides match TRBD2. The ends lost 10 bases at V and 5 bases at J; junction bases unmatched: 4. The CDR3 loop spans 14 amino acids. Germline lookup yields CDR1 SGHAT and CDR2 FQNNGV. The chain's CDR3 is CATPGLAGTGELFF. The CDR3 nucleotides read TGTGCCACCCCGGGACTAGCGGGAACCGGGGAGCTGTTTTTT.

V and J are TRBV30 and TRBJ1-2; D is possibly TRBD1 (5 bases). The V gene lost 5 bases and the J gene lost 6 bases, with 22 bases spanning the gap. The CDR3 totals 15 residues. CDR1 is GTSNPN and CDR2 is SVGIG in the germline V gene (reference sequence). The CDR3 DNA reads TGTGCCTGGGTTTATAGTAGGAGGGGAACTCATGGCTACACCTTC. Its translation is CAWVYSRRGTHGYTF.

This chain connects TRBV19 to TRBJ1-2; D is perhaps TRBD1 (5 bases). V was clipped by 1 base and J by 4 bases, with 19 bases between them. Germline V gene data show CDR1 as LNHDA and CDR2 as SQIVND (reference sequence). The CDR3 spans 17 residues. The CDR3: CASSIGLRDAGGYGYTF. CDR3 in DNA: TGTGCCAGTAGTATAGGCCTCCGGGACGCGGGAGGCTATGGCTACACCTTC.

The table lists this clone with a count of one. The chain combines TRBV19 with TRBJ1-4; tentative D call: TRBD1 (6 bases). Between the trimmed V and J ends, which lost 5 bases and 7 bases, there was a span of 17 bases. Germline V gene sequence: CDR1 LNHDA, CDR2 SQIVND (reference sequence). The CDR3 consists of 15 residues. Here the CDR3 reads CASSGSGAAGEKLFF. The CDR3 coding sequence is TGTGCCAGTAGTGGGTCAGGGGCCGCCGGTGAAAAACTGTTTTTT.

This clone has only a few counts. The genes are TRBV4-1 and TRBJ1-5; D is unclear. V was trimmed by 8 bases and J by 0 bases, leaving 11 bases between them. The CDR3 contains 14 residues. Germline V gene lookup returns CDR1 MGHRA and CDR2 YSYEKL. The CDR3 reads CASGPGPSNQPQHF. As DNA, the CDR3 is TGCGCCAGCGGTCCAGGACCTAGCAATCAGCCCCAGCATTTT.

This clone appeared many times. This chain uses TRBV5-1 with TRBJ2-3; a weak D match, TRBD2 (6 bases). V lost 3 bases, J lost 4 bases, and 9 bases lay in between. Germline V gives CDR1 SGHRS, CDR2 YFSETQ. The length of the CDR3 is 13 residues. CDR3 loop: CASSWRAADTQYF. The CDR3 DNA reads as TGCGCCAGCAGCTGGAGGGCAGCAGATACGCAGTATTTT.

With regard to this clone: The same CDR3 can be traced to other DNA sequences in this sample. The V gene is TRBV6-1, the J gene TRBJ2-7; no definite D call. Germline V lookup: CDR1 MNHNS, CDR2 SASEGT. The ends were cut back, 3 bases at V and 2 bases at J, with 8 bases in the middle. There are 13 residues in the CDR3. DNA of the CDR3: TGTGCCAGCAGTGAGACTGGTCCCTACGAGCAGTACTTC. This gives the protein CASSETGPYEQYF.

The genes are TRBV6-6 and TRBJ1-6; TRBD1 might be the D (5 bases). Per germline, CDR1 MNHNY and CDR2 SVGAGI (reference sequence). CDR3 length equals 15 residues. The V end was cut by 5 bases, the J end by 8 bases, with 16 bases between. The CDR3 sequence is CASSRSQGAHSPLHF. The CDR3 DNA follows: TGTGCCAGCAGTCGCTCACAAGGGGCCCATTCACCCCTCCACTTT.

The CDR3, as DNA: TGTGCCAGTAACGGGGCTATAAGCCAGCCCCAGCATTTT. Residues: CASNGAISQPQHF. This chain joins TRBV19 and TRBJ1-5; tentative D call: TRBD1 (5 bases). This CDR3 spans 13 amino acids. V dropped 7 bases and J dropped 7 bases, with 14 bases sitting between them. Germline CDR1 LNHDA, CDR2 SQIVND (reference sequence).

In its sample, this clone was seen once. The identical CDR3 is also encoded by other nucleotide sequences in the sample. The chain has TRBV4-1 and TRBJ2-2; a possible D gene is TRBD1 (5 bases). Trimming pared 4 bases from V and 3 bases from J, leaving 6 bases between. Germline V gene data show CDR1 as MGHRA and CDR2 as YSYEKL. This CDR3 comprises 13 residues. The CDR3 DNA reads as TGCGCCAGCAGCCGGGGCGACACCGGGGAGCTGTTTTTT. Translated, it gives CASSRGDTGELFF.

The V gene is TRBV11-2, the J gene TRBJ2-1, with unresolved D. Germline loops: CDR1 SGHAT, CDR2 FQNNGV. V lost 0 bases and J 0 bases, leaving 12 bases between the germline ends. CDR3 length: 17 amino acids. The CDR3 DNA sequence: TGTGCCAGCAGCTTAGATGGGCGCCCGAGCTCCTACAATGAGCAGTTCTTC. Protein sequence: CASSLDGRPSSYNEQFF.

As regards this clone: Within the sample, other DNA sequences also encode this same CDR3. The rearrangement uses TRBV5-1 and TRBJ2-7; TRBD1 matches at 7 bases. CDR3 length: 15 residues. Germline CDR1 and CDR2: SGHRS and YFSETQ. Germline trimming cut 0 bases from V and 0 bases from J; bases unmatched to any gene: 3. The CDR3 loop reads CASSLDRGSSYEQYF. For the CDR3, the DNA is TGCGCCAGCAGCTTGGACAGGGGAAGCTCCTACGAGCAGTACTTC.

This clone was detected a few times. The chain uses TRBV28 and TRBJ1-3; D might be TRBD1 (6 bases). V lost 8 bases to trimming and J lost 0 bases, with 14 bases between them. The germline V gene has CDR1 MDHEN and CDR2 SYDVKM. This CDR3 is 15 amino acids long. Here the CDR3 reads CASRPSDSSGNTIYF. CDR3 nucleotide sequence: TGTGCCAGCCGCCCCTCGGACAGCTCTGGAAACACCATATATTTT.

This chain uses TRBV5-1 with TRBJ2-7, with D perhaps TRBD1 (6 bases). This CDR3 comprises 16 residues. Germline assignment: CDR1 SGHRS and CDR2 YFSETQ. V was pared by 1 base and J by 1 base, with 15 bases between. DNA for the CDR3: TGCGCCAGCAGCTTGTCTCCACAGGGTAGTTCCTACGAGCAGTACTTC. It encodes CASSLSPQGSSYEQYF.

This chain links TRBV11-3 with TRBJ2-7; a possible D gene is TRBD2 (5 bases). In germline, CDR1 is SGHNT, CDR2 YENEEA. V was cut by 3 bases and J by 2 bases, with 11 bases left in between. This CDR3 has 14 amino acids. CDR3 sequence reads: CASSFYGETYEQYF. The CDR3 coding sequence is TGTGCCAGCAGCTTCTACGGGGAAACCTACGAGCAGTACTTC.